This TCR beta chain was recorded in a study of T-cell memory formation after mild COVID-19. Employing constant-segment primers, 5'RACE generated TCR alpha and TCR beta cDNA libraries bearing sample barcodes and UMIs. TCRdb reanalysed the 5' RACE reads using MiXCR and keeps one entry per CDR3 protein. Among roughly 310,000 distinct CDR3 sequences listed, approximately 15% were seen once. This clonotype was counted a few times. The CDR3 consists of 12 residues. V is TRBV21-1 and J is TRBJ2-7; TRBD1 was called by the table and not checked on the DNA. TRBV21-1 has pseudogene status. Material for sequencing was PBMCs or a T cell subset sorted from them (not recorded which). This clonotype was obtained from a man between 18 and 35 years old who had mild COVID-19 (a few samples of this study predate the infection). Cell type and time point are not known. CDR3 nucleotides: TGTGCCAGCAGCAAAAAGGGGCAAGGGGGCGGCTTC. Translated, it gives CASSKKGQGGGF.